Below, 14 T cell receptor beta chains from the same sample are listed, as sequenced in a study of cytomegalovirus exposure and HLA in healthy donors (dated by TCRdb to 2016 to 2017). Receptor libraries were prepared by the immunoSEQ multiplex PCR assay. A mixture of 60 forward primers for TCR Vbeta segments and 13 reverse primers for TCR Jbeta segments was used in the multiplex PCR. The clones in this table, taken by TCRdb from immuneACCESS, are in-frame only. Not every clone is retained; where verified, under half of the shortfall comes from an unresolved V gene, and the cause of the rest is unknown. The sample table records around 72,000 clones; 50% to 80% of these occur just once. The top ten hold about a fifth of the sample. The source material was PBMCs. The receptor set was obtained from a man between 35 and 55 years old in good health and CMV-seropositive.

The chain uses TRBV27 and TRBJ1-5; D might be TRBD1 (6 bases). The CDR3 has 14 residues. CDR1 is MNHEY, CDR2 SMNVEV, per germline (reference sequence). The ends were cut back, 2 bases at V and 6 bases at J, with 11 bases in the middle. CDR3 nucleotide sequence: TGTGCCAGCAGTTTAAGCCAGGGGAGTCAGCCCCAGCATTTT. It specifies CASSLSQGSQPQHF.

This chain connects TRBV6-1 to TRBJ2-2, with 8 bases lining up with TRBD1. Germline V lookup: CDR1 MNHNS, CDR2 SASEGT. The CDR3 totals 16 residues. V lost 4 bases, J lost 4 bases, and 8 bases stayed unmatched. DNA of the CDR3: TGTGCCAGCAGTGGTCCCGGACAGGGTGTCACCGGGGAGCTGTTTTTT. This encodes CASSGPGQGVTGELFF.

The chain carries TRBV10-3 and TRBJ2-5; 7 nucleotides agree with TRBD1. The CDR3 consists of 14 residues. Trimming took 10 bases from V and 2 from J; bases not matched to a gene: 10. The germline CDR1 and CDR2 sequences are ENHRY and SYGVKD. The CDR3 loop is CATARLTGQETQYF. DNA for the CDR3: TGTGCCACCGCCCGATTGACAGGGCAAGAGACCCAGTACTTC.

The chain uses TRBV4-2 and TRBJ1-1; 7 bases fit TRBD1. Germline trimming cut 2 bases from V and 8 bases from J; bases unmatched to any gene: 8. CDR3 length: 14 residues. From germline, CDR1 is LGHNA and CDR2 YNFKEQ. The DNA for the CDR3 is TGTGCCAGCAGCCAACAGTTGGTGACAGGGGAAGCTTTCTTT. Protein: CASSQQLVTGEAFF.

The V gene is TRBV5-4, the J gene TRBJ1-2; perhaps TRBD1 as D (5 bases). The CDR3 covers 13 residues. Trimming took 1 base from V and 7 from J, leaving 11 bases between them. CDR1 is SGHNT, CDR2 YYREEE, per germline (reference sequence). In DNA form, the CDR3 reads TGTGCCAGCAGCTTGAGGGGAGGGAGTGGCTACACCTTC. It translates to CASSLRGGSGYTF.

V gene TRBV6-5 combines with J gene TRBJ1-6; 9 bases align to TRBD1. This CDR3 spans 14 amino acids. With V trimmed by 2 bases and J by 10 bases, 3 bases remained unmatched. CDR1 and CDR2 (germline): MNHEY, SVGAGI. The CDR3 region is CASSYGDRDSPLHF. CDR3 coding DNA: TGTGCCAGCAGTTACGGGGACAGGGACTCACCCCTCCACTTT.

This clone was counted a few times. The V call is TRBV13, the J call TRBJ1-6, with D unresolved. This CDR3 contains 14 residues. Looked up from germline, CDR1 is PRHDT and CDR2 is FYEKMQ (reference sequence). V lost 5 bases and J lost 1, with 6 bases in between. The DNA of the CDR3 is TGTGCCAGCAGCCAGGATTCCTATAATTCACCCCTCCACTTT. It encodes CASSQDSYNSPLHF.

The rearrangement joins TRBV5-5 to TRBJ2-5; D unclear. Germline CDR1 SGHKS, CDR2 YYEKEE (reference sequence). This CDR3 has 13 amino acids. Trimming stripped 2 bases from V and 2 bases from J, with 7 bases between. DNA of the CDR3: TGTGCCAGCAGCTTACTGCGGCAAGAGACCCAGTACTTC. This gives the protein CASSLLRQETQYF.

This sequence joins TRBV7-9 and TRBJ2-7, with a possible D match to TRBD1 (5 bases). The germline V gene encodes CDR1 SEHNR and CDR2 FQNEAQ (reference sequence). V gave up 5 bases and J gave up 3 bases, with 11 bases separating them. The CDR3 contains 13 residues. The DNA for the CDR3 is TGTGCCAGCAGCGGGCAGGGCCTCTACGAGCAGTACTTC. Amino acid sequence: CASSGQGLYEQYF.

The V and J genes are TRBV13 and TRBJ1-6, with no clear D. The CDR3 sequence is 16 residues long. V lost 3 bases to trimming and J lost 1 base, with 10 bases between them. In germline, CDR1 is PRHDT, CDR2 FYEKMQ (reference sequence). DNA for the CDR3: TGTGCCAGCAGCTTCCAGGCAGAGTCCTATAATTCACCCCTCCACTTT. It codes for CASSFQAESYNSPLHF.

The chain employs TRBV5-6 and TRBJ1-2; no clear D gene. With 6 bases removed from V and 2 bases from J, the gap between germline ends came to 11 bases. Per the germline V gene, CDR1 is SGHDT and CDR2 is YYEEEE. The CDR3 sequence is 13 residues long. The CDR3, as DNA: TGTGCCAGCACCACACAGAAGAACTATGGCTACACCTTC. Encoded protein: CASTTQKNYGYTF.

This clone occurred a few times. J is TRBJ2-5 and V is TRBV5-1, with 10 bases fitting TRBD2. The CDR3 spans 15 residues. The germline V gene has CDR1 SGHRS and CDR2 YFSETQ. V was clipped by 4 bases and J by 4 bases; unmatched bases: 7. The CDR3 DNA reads TGCGCCAGCAGCCCCACAGCGGGGGGGCGAGAGACCCAGTACTTC. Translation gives CASSPTAGGRETQYF.

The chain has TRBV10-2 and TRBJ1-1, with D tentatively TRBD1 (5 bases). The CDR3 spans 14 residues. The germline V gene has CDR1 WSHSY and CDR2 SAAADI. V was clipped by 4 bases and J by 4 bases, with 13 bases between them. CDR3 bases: TGCGCCAGCAGTGTGGGGGGACGAGGCACTGAAGCTTTCTTT. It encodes CASSVGGRGTEAFF.

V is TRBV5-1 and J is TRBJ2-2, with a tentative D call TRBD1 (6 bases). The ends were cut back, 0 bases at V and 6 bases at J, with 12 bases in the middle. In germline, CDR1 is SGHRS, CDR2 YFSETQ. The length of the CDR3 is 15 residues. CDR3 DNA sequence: TGCGCCAGCAGCTTGGTTGGGGGCCCCTCCGGGGAGCTGTTTTTT. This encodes CASSLVGGPSGELFF.